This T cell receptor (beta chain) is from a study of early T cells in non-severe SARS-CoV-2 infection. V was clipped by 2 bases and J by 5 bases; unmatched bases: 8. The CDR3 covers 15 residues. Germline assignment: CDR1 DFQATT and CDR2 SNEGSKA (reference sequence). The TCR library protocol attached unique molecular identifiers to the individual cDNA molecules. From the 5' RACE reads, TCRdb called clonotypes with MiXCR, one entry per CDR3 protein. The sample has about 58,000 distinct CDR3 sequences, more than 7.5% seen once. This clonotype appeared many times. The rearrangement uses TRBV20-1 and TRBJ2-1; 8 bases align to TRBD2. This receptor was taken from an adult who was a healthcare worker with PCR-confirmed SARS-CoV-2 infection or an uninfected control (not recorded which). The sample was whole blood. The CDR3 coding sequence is TGCAGTGCTAGACCCCCTTTAGCGGGGAACAATGAGCAGTTCTTC. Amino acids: CSARPPLAGNNEQFF.